Listed below are T cell receptor beta chains from one sample, sequenced in a study of cytomegalovirus exposure and HLA in healthy donors. Libraries were prepared by immunoSEQ multiplex PCR; TCRdb keeps only in-frame clonotypes and omits some of them. The repertoire has around 100,000 clones, nearly 80% of them found once; the top ten carry approximately 4%. Input material: PBMCs. The receptors here all came from a woman aged 40 to 55 in good health and CMV-seropositive. The CDR3 runs from the conserved cysteine through the conserved F or W. The order of the fields is J gene, V gene, CDR3 protein.

J: TRBJ1-2
V: TRBV5-1
CDR3: CASSLALQGYGYTF

J: TRBJ1-2
V: TRBV13
CDR3: CASSLVGKNYGYTF

J: TRBJ2-3
V: TRBV6-5
CDR3: CATRRAAETDTQYF

J: TRBJ1-2
V: TRBV4-1
CDR3: CASSVPGQGSGGYTF

J: TRBJ1-5
V: TRBV23-1
CDR3: CASSRQGNQPQHF

J: TRBJ2-1
V: TRBV7-8
CDR3: CASSFWQGAYEQFF

J: TRBJ2-1
V: TRBV11-2
CDR3: CASRRTSGRYNEQFF

J: TRBJ2-1
V: TRBV10-3
CDR3: CAITGGSEQFF

J: TRBJ2-7
V: TRBV5-1
CDR3: CASSAGASGGEYEQYF

J: TRBJ2-4
V: TRBV28
CDR3: CASSPRTGGTGIQYF

J: TRBJ1-5
V: TRBV27
CDR3: CASRTSSNQPQHF

J: TRBJ2-1
V: TRBV5-1
CDR3: CASSLGQGTYNEQFF

J: TRBJ1-1
V: TRBV6-6
CDR3: CASGDRGNTEAFF

J: TRBJ1-3
V: TRBV7-2
CDR3: CASSRDTGNTIYF

J: TRBJ2-1
V: TRBV6-5
CDR3: CASSRTGGINEQFF

J: TRBJ2-7
V: TRBV15
CDR3: CATSLAGGGTYEQYF

J: TRBJ1-1
V: TRBV7-9
CDR3: CASSLVREAAEAFF

J: TRBJ2-7
V: TRBV5-4
CDR3: CASTRGGGSYEQYF

J: TRBJ2-3
V: TRBV27
CDR3: CASSLASVPLTDTQYF

J: TRBJ2-7
V: TRBV5-1
CDR3: CASSSNTGTGHNEQYF

J: TRBJ1-1
V: TRBV5-4
CDR3: CASSFGATGTESFF

J: TRBJ1-5
V: TRBV14
CDR3: CASSRLDRGNQPQHF

J: TRBJ2-3
V: TRBV7-3
CDR3: CASSLTTGSVDTQYF

J: TRBJ1-2
V: TRBV5-4
CDR3: CASSLVAGEYGYTF

J: TRBJ1-2
V: TRBV25-1
CDR3: CASSGMTRANYGYTF

J: TRBJ1-5
V: TRBV9
CDR3: CASSVGVGDQPQHF

J: TRBJ2-1
V: TRBV28
CDR3: CASSTSGSYNEQFF

J: TRBJ2-3
V: TRBV7-2
CDR3: CASSLAAGGSDTQYF

J: TRBJ2-1
V: TRBV15
CDR3: CATSTLFRDEQFF

J: TRBJ1-1
V: TRBV19
CDR3: CASTPTGERTEAFF

J: TRBJ1-1
V: TRBV7-9
CDR3: CASSLGQGKWTEAFF

J: .
V: TRBV5-1
CDR3: CASSLGIGLEYYEQYF

J: TRBJ2-7
V: TRBV18
CDR3: CASSPPTGFLHEQYF

J: TRBJ2-2
V: TRBV15
CDR3: CATSTRLANTGELFF

J: TRBJ2-2
V: TRBV28
CDR3: CASSFYGAGAAGELFF

J: TRBJ1-5
V: TRBV30
CDR3: CAWSGGGPNQPQHF

J: TRBJ2-5
V: TRBV6-5
CDR3: CASSSTIAQETQYF

J: TRBJ2-7
V: TRBV6-1
CDR3: CASRGRQGTYEQYF

J: TRBJ2-3
V: TRBV5-1
CDR3: CASSRGLAGTDTQYF

J: TRBJ1-2
V: TRBV9
CDR3: CASSLSGGNYGYTF

J: TRBJ2-3
V: TRBV7-2
CDR3: CASKSRGQGTDTQYF

J: TRBJ2-7
V: TRBV15
CDR3: CATSRAEVYEQYF

J: TRBJ1-2
V: TRBV5-1
CDR3: CASRETGSNYGYTF

J: TRBJ1-1
V: TRBV7-6
CDR3: CASSLGGSGTEAFF

J: TRBJ2-7
V: TRBV19
CDR3: CASSFSGGFSYEQYF